One sample yielded the 22 T cell receptor beta chains listed below, sequenced in a study of T cells in Graves' hyperthyroidism and ophthalmopathy. RNA transcripts yielded amplified TCR beta CDR3 regions. First-round RT-PCR of the TCR CDR3 relied on the HTBI primer set. TCRdb called the multiplex PCR reads again in MiXCR, with one record for every CDR3 protein. The sample comprises hundreds of thousands of distinct CDR3 sequences, about half of which are singletons, and roughly 8.2% rests with the top ten. Sample: peripheral blood or thyroid tissue (not recorded which). The receptors shown here come from a woman under 30 with Graves' hyperthyroidism.

This CDR3 reads CATSYRTGGGYTF. DNA for the CDR3: TGTGCCACCAGCTACCGGACAGGGGGTGGCTACACCTTC. This chain links TRBV15 with TRBJ1-2, with TRBD1 matching 10 bases. This CDR3 is built from 13 residues. V dropped 5 bases and J dropped 7; count of bases not matched to a gene: 4. The germline CDR1 and CDR2 sequences are LNHNV and YYDKDF (reference sequence).

This clonotype showed up many times. The chain is built from TRBV7-8 and TRBJ2-7, with D tentatively TRBD1 (6 bases). V was trimmed by 5 bases and J by 0 bases, leaving 8 bases between them. CDR3 size: 13 residues. The germline V gene has CDR1 SGHVS and CDR2 FQNEAQ. Here the CDR3 reads CASSADSSYEQYF. The CDR3, as DNA: TGTGCCAGCAGCGCGGACAGCTCCTACGAGCAGTACTTC. The full variable domain, completed using reference TRBV7-8 and TRBJ2-7, is GAGVSQSPRYKVAKRGQDVALRCDPISGHVSLFWYQQALGQGPEFLTYFQNEAQLDKSGLPSDRFFAERPEGSVSTLKIQRTQQEDSAVYLCASSADSSYEQYFGPGTRLTVT.

There are many counts of this clonotype. V gene TRBV7-6 combines with J gene TRBJ1-1; 9 bases fit TRBD1. This CDR3 contains 15 residues. The trim removed 4 bases at V and 0 bases at J, leaving 3 bases unmatched. CDR1 and CDR2 from the germline V gene are SGHVS and FNYEAQ. The CDR3 loop is CASSSGQGLNTEAFF. DNA of the CDR3: TGTGCCAGCAGCTCGGGACAGGGATTGAACACTGAAGCTTTCTTT.

This rearrangement joins TRBV15 to TRBJ1-2, with D hard to call. Per the germline V gene, CDR1 is LNHNV and CDR2 is YYDKDF (reference sequence). The CDR3 runs to 13 residues. Trimming took off 3 bases at V and 6 bases at J, with 11 bases between the two ends. CDR3 residues: CATSREGTDGYTF. The CDR3 bases are TGTGCCACCAGCAGGGAGGGTACGGATGGCTACACCTTC.

The chain links TRBV7-9 to TRBJ2-6, with 10 positions matching TRBD2. From germline, CDR1 is SEHNR and CDR2 FQNEAQ (reference sequence). Trimming at V came to 7 bases and at J to 0 bases, leaving 6 bases not matched to a gene. The CDR3 is 17 residues long. CDR3 sequence: CASTQTSGHSGANVLTF. The CDR3 DNA reads TGTGCCAGCACGCAGACTAGCGGGCACTCTGGGGCCAACGTCCTGACTTTC.

Remarks on this clonotype: This sequence may be a read error, since a much larger clone differs from it by one base. The chain employs TRBV7-9 and TRBJ2-7, with D uncertain. The germline CDR1 and CDR2 sequences are SEHNR and FQNEAQ (reference sequence). The V end was cut by 5 bases, the J end by 2 bases, with 10 bases between. CDR3 length: 13 residues. The DNA of the CDR3 is TGTGCCAGCAGCCCAGATCTTGCCTACGAGCAGTACTTC. Encoded protein: CASSPDLAYEQYF. The whole variable domain, filled in from reference TRBV7-9 and TRBJ2-7, reads DTGVSQNPRHKITKRGQNVTFRCDPISEHNRLYWYRQTLGQGPEFLTYFQNEAQLEKSRLLSDRFSAERPKGSFSTLEIQRTEQGDSAMYLCASSPDLAYEQYFGPGTRLTVT.

The J gene is TRBJ1-1, the V gene TRBV20-1; TRBD1 matches at 11 bases. V shed 7 bases and J 5 bases; nucleotides not matched to a gene: 9. The V gene's germline CDR1 is DFQATT and CDR2 SNEGSKA (reference sequence). The CDR3 covers 14 residues. The CDR3 region is CSGGQGVVGTEAFF. CDR3 in DNA: TGCAGTGGGGGACAGGGGGTGGTGGGTACTGAAGCTTTCTTT.

This chain joins TRBV10-3 and TRBJ1-5; 7 bases align to TRBD1. Germline CDR1 ENHRY, CDR2 SYGVKD. The CDR3 spans 15 residues. The V and J ends lost 6 bases and 5 bases, in that order; junction bases with no gene match: 10. The CDR3 region has the DNA TGTGCCATCAGCCACGGGACGGGGACAGATCAGCCCCAGCATTTT. Amino acid sequence: CAISHGTGTDQPQHF.

The rearrangement links TRBV7-2 to TRBJ2-5; 8 bases fit TRBD1. The V and J ends lost 4 bases and 2 bases, in that order; junction bases with no gene match: 3. The V gene's germline CDR1 is SGHTA and CDR2 FQGNSA. The CDR3 loop spans 14 amino acids. CDR3 amino acids: CASSWTGKQETQYF. CDR3 nucleotides: TGTGCCAGCAGCTGGACAGGGAAGCAAGAGACCCAGTACTTC.

The V gene is TRBV2, the J gene TRBJ1-5; D not certain. Germline-derived CDR1 and CDR2 are SNHLY and FYNNEI. The germline V and J ends were trimmed by 3 bases and 3 bases, with 21 bases remaining between them. This CDR3 comprises 18 residues. CDR3 amino acids: CASSDSGWEQALNQPQHF. CDR3 nucleotides: TGTGCCAGCAGTGACTCCGGTTGGGAGCAGGCCCTCAATCAGCCCCAGCATTTT. The variable domain in full, with the rest retrieved from reference TRBV2 and TRBJ1-5, is EPEVTQTPSHQVTQMGQEVILRCVPISNHLYFYWYRQILGQKVEFLVSFYNNEISEKSEIFDDQFSVERPDGSNFTLKIRSTKLEDSAMYFCASSDSGWEQALNQPQHFGDGTRLSIL.

This clonotype was detected once. The CDR3, as DNA: TGTGCCAGCAGCTTAATAGGACAGGGTCGACAGCCCCAGCATTTT. Translated, it gives CASSLIGQGRQPQHF. This chain connects TRBV7-3 to TRBJ1-5; TRBD1 matches 8 bases. V trimming: 1 base; J trimming: 7 bases; junction bases outside the gene matches: 6. Germline CDR1 and CDR2: SGHTA and FQGTGA. This CDR3 region has 15 residues.

This sequence joins TRBV29-1 and TRBJ1-2, with a tentative D call TRBD1 (6 bases). The CDR3 sequence is 14 residues long. V was trimmed by 0 bases and J by 8 bases, leaving 16 bases between them. From germline, CDR1 is SQVTM and CDR2 ANQGSEA. CDR3 sequence: CSVEDQRGRGGYTF. DNA for the CDR3: TGCAGCGTTGAAGATCAACGGGGGCGCGGGGGCTACACCTTC.

Points on this clonotype: With a much larger clone just one base away, this may be a read error. The rearrangement joins TRBV7-2 to TRBJ2-7; D possibly corresponds to TRBD1 (6 bases). Trimming took 5 bases from V and 7 from J, leaving 15 bases between them. Germline loops: CDR1 SGHTA, CDR2 FQGNSA. The CDR3 covers 13 residues. The CDR3 is CASSADSVWEQYF. The CDR3 DNA reads as TGTGCCAGCAGCGCGGACAGCGTGTGGGAGCAGTACTTC.

This clonotype was observed a single time. The CDR3, as DNA: TGTGCCAGCAGTGGGAGGGACAGGGACGTGAATGGCTACACCTTC. Translated, it gives CASSGRDRDVNGYTF. The V call is TRBV2, the J call TRBJ1-2; 9 bases are a match to TRBD1. The ends lost 4 bases at V and 6 bases at J; junction bases unmatched: 9. Germline values: CDR1 SNHLY, CDR2 FYNNEI. The length of the CDR3 is 15 residues.

This clonotype was found many times. J is TRBJ2-5 and V is TRBV24-1, with no clear D. The germline V gene encodes CDR1 KGHDR and CDR2 SFDVKD. This CDR3 is 13 amino acids long. The ends were cut back, 5 bases at V and 4 bases at J, with 10 bases in the middle. This chain's CDR3 is CATSGPWGETQYF. In DNA, the CDR3 is TGTGCCACCAGTGGACCGTGGGGAGAGACCCAGTACTTC.

In its sample, this clonotype was seen many times. The rearrangement joins TRBV25-1 to TRBJ2-6; the match to TRBD1 covers 7 bases. Germline V CDR1 and CDR2: MGHDK, SYGVNS. V was clipped by 1 base and J by 3 bases; unmatched bases: 6. This CDR3 is 17 amino acids long. CDR3 coding DNA: TGTGCCAGCAGTGAATCCCCAGGGGGTCTTGGGGCCAACGTCCTGACTTTC. This encodes CASSESPGGLGANVLTF.

V is TRBV7-2 and J is TRBJ1-2, with unresolved D. Germline CDR1 SGHTA, CDR2 FQGNSA. Trimming removed 5 bases from V and 7 bases from J, with 11 bases in between. The CDR3 is made up of 12 amino acids. The CDR3 here is CASSRPGRGYTF. The CDR3 DNA reads TGTGCCAGCAGCCGCCCGGGCCGTGGCTACACCTTC. Full variable domain (missing parts from reference TRBV7-2 and TRBJ1-2): GAGVSQSPSNKVTEKGKDVELRCDPISGHTALYWYRQSLGQGLEFLIYFQGNSAPDKSGLPSDRFSAERTGGSVSTLTIQRTQQEDSAVYLCASSRPGRGYTFGSGTRLTVV.

The V and J genes are TRBV12-3 or TRBV12-4 and TRBJ1-2; TRBD1 matches 7 bases. Trimming at V came to 6 bases and at J to 8 bases, leaving 9 bases not matched to a gene. CDR3 length: 13 amino acids. The CDR3 reads CASREQGEYGYTF. In DNA, the CDR3 is TGTGCCAGCAGGGAGCAGGGGGAATACGGCTACACCTTC.

J is TRBJ1-5 and V is TRBV9, with D possibly matching TRBD1 (6 bases). CDR1 is SGDLS, CDR2 YYNGEE, per germline. The CDR3 has 14 amino acids. Trimming took 4 bases from V and 5 from J, leaving 13 bases between them. CDR3 in amino acids: CASSPTGFDQPQHF. The CDR3, as DNA: TGTGCCAGCAGCCCCACAGGGTTTGATCAGCCCCAGCATTTT.

The table lists this clonotype with a few counts. The V call is TRBV12-3 or TRBV12-4, the J call TRBJ2-7; D is undetermined. Trimming pared 6 bases from V and 7 bases from J, leaving 16 bases between. This CDR3 contains 13 residues. CDR3 coding DNA: TGTGCCAGCAGATCCTTTTCCGGGCTTGAGCAGTACTTC. This gives the protein CASRSFSGLEQYF.

The chain is built from TRBV2 and TRBJ1-1; possibly TRBD1 for D (5 bases). This CDR3 has 16 residues. Germline-derived CDR1 and CDR2 are SNHLY and FYNNEI. With 3 bases removed from V and 2 bases from J, the gap between germline ends came to 16 bases. As DNA, the CDR3 is TGTGCCAGCAGTGATATTGGGCAGGGTGGCAACACTGAAGCTTTCTTT. This encodes CASSDIGQGGNTEAFF.

As to this clonotype: One junction end does not reproduce the germline sequence, and a read error may be involved. V is TRBV29-1 and J is TRBJ2-2, with D tentatively TRBD2 (5 bases). Germline CDR1 SQVTM, CDR2 ANQGSEA. This CDR3 has 14 amino acids. The CDR3 DNA reads TGCAGCGTTGAGGGATTTTCGAACACCGGGGAGCTGTCTTGG. It is translated as CSVEGFSNTGELSW.